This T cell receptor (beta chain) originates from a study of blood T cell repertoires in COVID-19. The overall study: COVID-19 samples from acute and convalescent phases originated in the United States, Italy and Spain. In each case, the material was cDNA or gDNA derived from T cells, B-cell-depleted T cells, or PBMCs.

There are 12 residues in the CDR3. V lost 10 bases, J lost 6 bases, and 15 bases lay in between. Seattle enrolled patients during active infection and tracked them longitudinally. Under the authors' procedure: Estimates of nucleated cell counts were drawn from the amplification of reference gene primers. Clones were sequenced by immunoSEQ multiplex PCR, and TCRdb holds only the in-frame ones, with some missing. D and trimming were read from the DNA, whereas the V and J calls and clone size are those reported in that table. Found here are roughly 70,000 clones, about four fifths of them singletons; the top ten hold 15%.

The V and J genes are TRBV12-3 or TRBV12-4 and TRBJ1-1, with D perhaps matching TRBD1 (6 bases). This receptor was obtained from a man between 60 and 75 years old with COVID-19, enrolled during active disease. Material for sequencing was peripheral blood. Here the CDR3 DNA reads TGTGCCACTTGTCTCAGGGGTTCTGAAGCTTTCTTT. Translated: CATCLRGSEAFF.